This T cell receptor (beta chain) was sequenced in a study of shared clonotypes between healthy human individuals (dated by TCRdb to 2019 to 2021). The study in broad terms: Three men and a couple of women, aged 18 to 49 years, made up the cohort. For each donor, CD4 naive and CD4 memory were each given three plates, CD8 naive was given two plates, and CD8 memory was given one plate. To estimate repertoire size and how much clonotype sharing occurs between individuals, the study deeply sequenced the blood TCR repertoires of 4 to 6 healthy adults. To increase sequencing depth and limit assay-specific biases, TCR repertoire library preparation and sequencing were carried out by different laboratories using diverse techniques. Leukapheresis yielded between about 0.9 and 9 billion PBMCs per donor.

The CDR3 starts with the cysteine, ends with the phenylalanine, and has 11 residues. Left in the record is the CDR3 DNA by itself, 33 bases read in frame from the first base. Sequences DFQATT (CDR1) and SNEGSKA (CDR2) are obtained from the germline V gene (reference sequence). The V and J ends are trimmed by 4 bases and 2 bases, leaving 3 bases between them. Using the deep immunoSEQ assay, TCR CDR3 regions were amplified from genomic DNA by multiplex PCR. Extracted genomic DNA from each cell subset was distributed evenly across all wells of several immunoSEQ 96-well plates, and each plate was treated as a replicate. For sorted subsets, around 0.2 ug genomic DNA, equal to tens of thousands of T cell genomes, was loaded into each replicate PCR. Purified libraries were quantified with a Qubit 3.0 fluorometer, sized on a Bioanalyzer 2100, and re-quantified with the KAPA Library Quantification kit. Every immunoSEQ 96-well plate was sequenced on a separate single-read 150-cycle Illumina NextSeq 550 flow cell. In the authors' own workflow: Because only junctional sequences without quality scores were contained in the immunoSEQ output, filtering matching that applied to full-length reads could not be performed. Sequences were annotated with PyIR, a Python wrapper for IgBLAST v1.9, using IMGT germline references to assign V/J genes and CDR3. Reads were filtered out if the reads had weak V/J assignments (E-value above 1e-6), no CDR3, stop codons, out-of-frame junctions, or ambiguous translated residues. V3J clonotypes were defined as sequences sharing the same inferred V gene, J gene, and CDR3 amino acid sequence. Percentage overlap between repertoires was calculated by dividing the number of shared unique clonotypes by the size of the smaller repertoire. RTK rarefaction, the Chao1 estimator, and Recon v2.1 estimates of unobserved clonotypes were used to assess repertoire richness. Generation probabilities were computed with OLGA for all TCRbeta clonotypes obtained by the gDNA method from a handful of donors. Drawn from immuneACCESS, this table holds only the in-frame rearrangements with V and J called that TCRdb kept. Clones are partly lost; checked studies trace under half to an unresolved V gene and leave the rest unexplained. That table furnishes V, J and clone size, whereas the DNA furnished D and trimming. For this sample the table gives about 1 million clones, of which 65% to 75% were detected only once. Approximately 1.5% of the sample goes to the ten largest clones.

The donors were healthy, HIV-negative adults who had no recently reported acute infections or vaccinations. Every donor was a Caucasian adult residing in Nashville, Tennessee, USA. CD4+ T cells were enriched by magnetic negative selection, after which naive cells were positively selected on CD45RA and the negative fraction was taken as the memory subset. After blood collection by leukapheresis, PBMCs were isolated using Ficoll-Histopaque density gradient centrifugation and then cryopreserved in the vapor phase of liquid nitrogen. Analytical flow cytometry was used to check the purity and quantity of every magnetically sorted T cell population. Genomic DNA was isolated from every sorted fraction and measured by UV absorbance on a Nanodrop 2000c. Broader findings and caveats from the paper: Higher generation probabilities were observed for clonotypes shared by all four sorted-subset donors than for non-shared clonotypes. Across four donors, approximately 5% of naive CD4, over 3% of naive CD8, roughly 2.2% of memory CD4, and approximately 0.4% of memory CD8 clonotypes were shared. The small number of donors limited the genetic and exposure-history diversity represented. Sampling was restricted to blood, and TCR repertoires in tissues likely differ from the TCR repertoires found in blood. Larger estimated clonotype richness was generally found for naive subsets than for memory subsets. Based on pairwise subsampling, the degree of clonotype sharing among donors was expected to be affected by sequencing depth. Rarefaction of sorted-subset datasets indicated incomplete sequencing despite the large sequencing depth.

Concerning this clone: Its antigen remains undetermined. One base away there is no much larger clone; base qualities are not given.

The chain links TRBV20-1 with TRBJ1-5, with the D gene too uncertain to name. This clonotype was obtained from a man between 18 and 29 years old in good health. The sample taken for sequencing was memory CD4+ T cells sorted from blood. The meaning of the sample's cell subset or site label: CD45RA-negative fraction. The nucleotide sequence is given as TGCAGTGCTAAAGGCAATCAGCCCCAGCATTTT. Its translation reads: CSAKGNQPQHF.